This T cell receptor beta chain was retrieved from a study of blood T cell repertoires in COVID-19. The data were produced by immunoSEQ multiplex PCR, yet TCRdb's version contains in-frame clones alone and is incomplete. In the table there are under 200,000 clones, roughly 87% of which are singletons. V shed 3 bases and J shed 2 bases, with 13 bases lying between them. Germline values: CDR1 KGHSH, CDR2 LQKENI. This CDR3 region has 15 residues. The specimen sequenced was PBMCs or T cells enriched from blood (not recorded which). The chain couples TRBV18 to TRBJ1-1; perhaps TRBD1 as D (6 bases). This clonotype was obtained from a man aged 50 to 59 who had recovered from COVID-19. The CDR3 sequence: CASSPTKQGNTEAFF. The CDR3 nucleotides read TGTGCCAGCTCACCGACGAAACAGGGCAACACTGAAGCTTTCTTT.